What follows are 21 T cell receptor beta chains derived from one specimen sequenced in a study of CXCR3-negative and CXCR3-positive naive CD8 T cells. Study conclusions and caveats: Higher TRB CDR3 hydrophobicity marked CXCR3-positive naive cells relative to CXCR3-negative naive cells.

These receptors' antigens are unknown. Preparation of TRB cDNA libraries relied on 5' RACE carrying UMI labels. TCRdb reprocessed the 5' RACE reads and stores each CDR3 protein as one record, lacking DNA. The repertoire shows about 110,000 distinct CDR3 sequences; the top ten hold 0.3% to 0.4%. Sample: naive CXCR3+ CD8+ T cells from blood. Subset denoted: CD45RO-CCR7+CD27+CD95- naive CD8+ T cells expressing CXCR3 (TNR3+). The receptors stem from a human donor in good health. Some clones in this sample may be carry-over from other donors' samples.

The gene calls are TRBV12-3 or TRBV12-4 and TRBJ2-7; the TCRdb D gene call, TRBD1, has no DNA to confirm it. The length of the CDR3 is 11 residues. CDR3 protein: CASSRGREQYF.

V and J are TRBV5-6 and TRBJ2-3; TCRdb's assignment of TRBD1 cannot be checked, as there is no DNA. Per the germline V gene, CDR1 is SGHDT and CDR2 is YYEEEE. The CDR3 has 14 residues. CDR3 protein: CASSPLARTDTQYF.

V is TRBV20-1 and J is TRBJ1-2; TCRdb's D call of TRBD1 is untestable without DNA. The V gene's germline CDR1 is DFQATT and CDR2 SNEGSKA (reference sequence). This CDR3 is 14 amino acids long. CDR3 in amino acids: CSARLTIQGVSYTF.

J is TRBJ2-5 and V is TRBV3-1; no DNA is available, so the TRBD2 call from TCRdb remains unchecked. Germline loops: CDR1 LGHDT, CDR2 YNNKEL (reference sequence). This CDR3 spans 17 amino acids. The CDR3 region is CASSHGRLAGGQETQYF.

The chain's CDR3 is CASSLPGRQETQYF. The chain links TRBV7-2 to TRBJ2-5. Germline CDR1 is SGHTA and CDR2 is FQGNSA. CDR3 length: 14 amino acids.

The chain has TRBV30 and TRBJ1-1. This CDR3 has 13 amino acids. Germline values: CDR1 GTSNPN, CDR2 SVGIG (reference sequence). Here the CDR3 reads CAWSDFGDTEAFF.

The CDR3 region is CASSLYAPSSALGEQYF. The chain links TRBV5-1 to TRBJ2-7; with no DNA, the TCRdb D assignment of TRBD1 cannot be verified. Germline-derived CDR1 and CDR2 are SGHRS and YFSETQ. The CDR3 has 17 amino acids.

The chain couples TRBV5-1 to TRBJ2-7. From germline, CDR1 is SGHRS and CDR2 YFSETQ. This CDR3 comprises 13 residues. This CDR3 is CASSLSNSYEQYF.

The rearrangement joins TRBV4-3 to TRBJ1-1. This CDR3 region has 13 residues. Germline V CDR1 and CDR2: LGHNA, YSLEER. The CDR3: CASSQDQGHEAFF.

The rearrangement joins TRBV7-9 to TRBJ2-1; TCRdb indicates TRBD2, and absent DNA this call remains unverified. The CDR3 covers 15 residues. Germline V gene sequence: CDR1 SEHNR, CDR2 FQNEAQ (reference sequence). CDR3 in amino acids: CASSHPSGRVYEQFF.

The rearrangement joins TRBV20-1 to TRBJ1-5. CDR1 DFQATT and CDR2 SNEGSKA come from the germline V gene (reference sequence). This CDR3 region has 14 residues. This chain's CDR3 is CSARSGESNQPQHF.

The chain employs TRBV7-3 and TRBJ2-7; with no DNA, the TCRdb D assignment of TRBD2 cannot be verified. This CDR3 is built from 15 residues. The germline V gene encodes CDR1 SGHTA and CDR2 FQGTGA. CDR3 region: CASSLDSSGNYEQYF.

The gene calls are TRBV4-2 and TRBJ1-5. In germline, CDR1 is LGHNA, CDR2 YNFKEQ. The CDR3 is 15 amino acids. The CDR3 spells CASSSLHGENQPQHF.

This chain uses TRBV20-1 with TRBJ2-3. CDR1 is DFQATT and CDR2 is SNEGSKA in the germline V gene (reference sequence). CDR3 length equals 11 residues. The CDR3 here is CSAGHEDTQYF.

The chain recombines TRBV5-5 with TRBJ1-1. CDR3 length equals 15 residues. CDR1 and CDR2 from the germline V gene are SGHKS and YYEKEE (reference sequence). This chain's CDR3 is CASSPWTALNTEAFF.

The chain uses TRBV27 and TRBJ1-2. This CDR3 is 14 amino acids long. CDR1 MNHEY and CDR2 SMNVEV come from the germline V gene (reference sequence). The CDR3 sequence is CASSLTGANYGYTF.

This rearrangement joins TRBV20-1 to TRBJ2-7; TCRdb proposes TRBD1, but this gene call is untestable without DNA. The CDR3 runs 13 residues. Germline values: CDR1 DFQATT, CDR2 SNEGSKA (reference sequence). The CDR3 is CSARGQEAYEQYF.

This sequence joins TRBV4-3 and TRBJ2-7. The CDR3 is 15 residues long. Germline assignment: CDR1 LGHNA and CDR2 YSLEER. The CDR3 protein is CASSQDRGRTYEQYF.

J is TRBJ1-5 and V is TRBV7-9; TCRdb calls TRBD1, which cannot be checked without DNA. The germline V gene has CDR1 SEHNR and CDR2 FQNEAQ (reference sequence). The CDR3 runs to 13 residues. The CDR3 region is CASSWDSKQPQHF.

V and J are TRBV6-5 and TRBJ1-1; TCRdb proposes TRBD1, but this gene call is untestable without DNA. Germline-derived CDR1 and CDR2 are MNHEY and SVGAGI. The CDR3 is 13 amino acids. This CDR3 is CASSYSGGLEAFF.

The rearrangement joins TRBV7-9 to TRBJ2-1. This CDR3 region has 14 residues. Looked up from germline, CDR1 is SEHNR and CDR2 is FQNEAQ (reference sequence). CDR3 in amino acids: CASSLIGPDDEQFF.